These 14 T cell receptor beta chains were all obtained from the same sample, sequenced in a study of blood T cell repertoires in COVID-19. The assay was immunoSEQ multiplex PCR, and TCRdb's table has in-frame clones only and misses some. There are around 170,000 clones in the sample; about 74% occur only once, and about 3% lies in the top ten. Sequences were obtained from peripheral blood. These receptors were obtained from a woman aged 80 or older with acute or convalescent COVID-19.

This clone came up a few times. The J gene is TRBJ2-1, the V gene TRBV11-2, with 7 bases that match TRBD2. V gave up 3 bases and J gave up 9 bases; unmatched junction bases: 5. The V gene's germline CDR1 is SGHAT and CDR2 FQNNGV. CDR3 length: 13 amino acids. CDR3 sequence reads: CASSFGGGVEQFF. The CDR3 coding sequence is TGTGCCAGCAGCTTTGGGGGAGGGGTTGAGCAGTTCTTC. The variable domain in full, with the rest retrieved from reference TRBV11-2 and TRBJ2-1, is EAGVAQSPRYKIIEKRQSVAFWCNPISGHATLYWYQQILGQGPKLLIQFQNNGVVDDSQLPKDRFSAERLKGVDSTLKIQPAKLEDSAVYLCASSFGGGVEQFFGPGTRLTVL.

This clone was detected only a few times. This chain uses TRBV5-1 with TRBJ2-5, with 14 positions matching TRBD2. The CDR3 spans 16 residues. V was clipped by 4 bases and J by 5 bases; unmatched bases: 7. Germline V gives CDR1 SGHRS, CDR2 YFSETQ. CDR3 nucleotide sequence: TGCGCCAGCAGCCCGGGACTAGCGGGAGACGGGGAGACCCAGTACTTC. Translating it yields CASSPGLAGDGETQYF.

The chain recombines TRBV3-1 (or the pseudogene TRBV3-2) with TRBJ1-6; D perhaps matches TRBD1 (5 bases). Per germline, CDR1 LGHDT and CDR2 YNNKEL (reference sequence). Between the trimmed V and J ends, which lost 4 bases and 8 bases, there was a span of 12 bases. This CDR3 has 14 residues. CDR3 in DNA: TGTGCCAGCAGCCCAGGGTCGGTCGATTCACCCCTCCACTTT. This gives the protein CASSPGSVDSPLHF.

In this sample, this clone turned up many times. The same CDR3 is also encoded by other DNA sequences in this sample. The chain has TRBV5-5 and TRBJ1-2; tentatively, D is TRBD1 (6 bases). The CDR3 is 12 amino acids. From germline, CDR1 is SGHKS and CDR2 YYEKEE (reference sequence). The V and J ends lost 0 bases and 6 bases respectively, with 6 bases between them. The CDR3 region is CASSLDRDGYTF. The CDR3, as DNA: TGTGCCAGCAGCTTGGACAGGGATGGCTACACCTTC.

The chain joins TRBV19 to TRBJ2-7; 9 positions match TRBD1. V lost 6 bases to trimming and J lost 3 bases; unmatched junction nucleotides: 6. Germline CDR1 reads LNHDA; CDR2 reads SQIVND (reference sequence). The CDR3 consists of 14 residues. The CDR3 spells CASRPGQGNYEQYF. CDR3 DNA: TGTGCCAGTAGACCGGGACAGGGCAACTACGAGCAGTACTTC.

V is TRBV12-3 or TRBV12-4 and J is TRBJ2-7, with D maybe TRBD1 (6 bases). Trimming took 6 bases from V and 1 from J, leaving 10 bases between them. The CDR3 spans 13 residues. The CDR3 sequence: CASRYQGSYEQYF. The CDR3 nucleotides read TGTGCCAGCAGATATCAGGGGTCCTACGAGCAGTACTTC.

The CDR3 nucleotides are TGTGCCAGTAGTACAGCACAGCCGAATCAGCCCCAGCATTTT. Amino acid sequence: CASSTAQPNQPQHF. The gene calls are TRBV19 and TRBJ1-5; no reliable D call. The CDR3 is made up of 14 amino acids. Trimming stripped 4 bases from V and 4 bases from J, with 11 bases between. CDR1 is LNHDA and CDR2 is SQIVND in the germline V gene (reference sequence).

In the case of this clone: This same CDR3 is encoded by further DNA sequences in the sample. V gene TRBV19 combines with J gene TRBJ1-1; 9 nucleotides line up with TRBD1. This CDR3 has 13 residues. Germline V gene data show CDR1 as LNHDA and CDR2 as SQIVND (reference sequence). The V and J ends lost 6 bases and 5 bases, in that order; junction bases with no gene match: 4. This CDR3 is CASSGQGWTEAFF. CDR3 coding DNA: TGTGCCAGTAGCGGACAGGGGTGGACTGAAGCTTTCTTT. Full variable domain (outside the CDR3, taken from reference TRBV19 and TRBJ1-1): DGGITQSPKYLFRKEGQNVTLSCEQNLNHDAMYWYRQDPGQGLRLIYYSQIVNDFQKGDIAEGYSVSREKKESFPLTVTSAQKNPTAFYLCASSGQGWTEAFFGQGTRLTVV.

The chain is built from TRBV7-8 and TRBJ2-1; maybe TRBD2 (6 bases). The CDR3 consists of 15 residues. The germline gives CDR1 SGHVS, CDR2 FQNEAQ. V was shortened by 5 bases and J by 0 bases, with 11 bases between the two germline ends. CDR3 nucleotides: TGTGCCAGCAGCCCGCCCGGGAGCTCCTACAATGAGCAGTTCTTC. This encodes CASSPPGSSYNEQFF.

The chain joins TRBV10-3 to TRBJ2-7; TRBD2 might be the D (6 bases). V was cut by 10 bases and J by 3 bases, with 16 bases left in between. CDR1 is ENHRY and CDR2 is SYGVKD in the germline V gene. This CDR3 region has 13 residues. The CDR3 loop is CATALAPSYEQYF. The CDR3 DNA sequence: TGTGCCACCGCACTAGCACCTAGCTACGAGCAGTACTTC.

The V gene is TRBV12-5, the J gene TRBJ2-5, with 7 bases aligning to TRBD1. The CDR3 covers 13 residues. V gave up 4 bases and J gave up 3 bases; unmatched junction bases: 2. Germline CDR1 reads LGHNT; CDR2 reads FRNRAP. The CDR3 loop is CASGSGQEETQYF. CDR3 nucleotide sequence: TGTGCTAGTGGTTCCGGACAGGAAGAGACCCAGTACTTC.

The J gene is TRBJ2-1, the V gene TRBV11-2, with D maybe TRBD2 (6 bases). Deletions cut 1 base from V and 7 bases from J, with 14 bases between. Germline V gene lookup returns CDR1 SGHAT and CDR2 FQNNGV. The CDR3 has 15 amino acids. The CDR3 loop reads CASSLVAGNWNEQFF. DNA of the CDR3: TGTGCCAGCAGCTTAGTCGCGGGAAATTGGAATGAGCAGTTCTTC.

The V and J genes are TRBV6-5 and TRBJ2-1, with D uncertain. The CDR3 covers 12 residues. Trimming shortened V by 4 bases and J by 3 bases, and 4 bases separated the two germline ends. The V gene's germline CDR1 is MNHEY and CDR2 SVGAGI. The chain's CDR3 is CASSSYYNEQFF. In DNA, the CDR3 is TGTGCCAGCAGTTCCTACTACAATGAGCAGTTCTTC.

V is TRBV28 and J is TRBJ1-5, with D maybe TRBD1 (6 bases). V lost 6 bases to trimming and J lost 4 bases, with 13 bases between them. CDR1 is MDHEN, CDR2 SYDVKM, per germline. This CDR3 contains 14 residues. The CDR3 DNA is TGTGCCAGCAGGGGACACCAGGGAAATCAGCCCCAGCATTTT. Translating gives CASRGHQGNQPQHF. The complete variable domain, with remaining parts taken from reference TRBV28 and TRBJ1-5, reads DVKVTQSSRYLVKRTGEKVFLECVQDMDHENMFWYRQDPGLGLRLIYFSYDVKMKEKGDIPEGYSVSREKKERFSLILESASTNQTSMYLCASRGHQGNQPQHFGDGTRLSIL.